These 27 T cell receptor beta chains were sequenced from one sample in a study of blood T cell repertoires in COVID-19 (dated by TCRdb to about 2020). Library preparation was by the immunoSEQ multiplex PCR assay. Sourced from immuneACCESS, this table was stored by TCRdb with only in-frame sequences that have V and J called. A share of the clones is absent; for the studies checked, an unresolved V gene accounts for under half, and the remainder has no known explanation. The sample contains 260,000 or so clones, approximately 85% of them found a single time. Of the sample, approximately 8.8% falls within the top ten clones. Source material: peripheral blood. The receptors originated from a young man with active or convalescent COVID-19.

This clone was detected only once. CDR3 in amino acids: CASSFSSFRRGQGEGEQFF. CDR3 sequence (DNA): TGTGCCAGCAGCTTCTCGAGTTTCAGGCGAGGACAGGGCGAGGGTGAGCAGTTCTTC. J is TRBJ2-1 and V is TRBV7-9, with 8 bases lining up with TRBD1. The J segment lost 9 bases and the V segment lost 3 bases, leaving 22 bases of the junction unmatched. Germline CDR1 reads SEHNR; CDR2 reads FQNEAQ (reference sequence). The CDR3 totals 19 residues. The variable domain in full, completed from reference TRBV7-9 and TRBJ2-1, reads DTGVSQNPRHKITKRGQNVTFRCDPISEHNRLYWYRQTLGQGPEFLTYFQNEAQLEKSRLLSDRFSAERPKGSFSTLEIQRTEQGDSAMYLCASSFSSFRRGQGEGEQFFGPGTRLTVL.

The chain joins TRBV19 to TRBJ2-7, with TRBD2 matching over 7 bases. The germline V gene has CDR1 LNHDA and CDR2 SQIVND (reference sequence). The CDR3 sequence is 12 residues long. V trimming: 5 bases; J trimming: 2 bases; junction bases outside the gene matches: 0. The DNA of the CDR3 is TGTGCCAGTAGTGGGGGGGCCTACGAGCAGTACTTC. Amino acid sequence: CASSGGAYEQYF.

The CDR3 protein is CASRTAGTEAFF. The CDR3, as DNA: TGCGCCAGTCGGACGGCGGGCACTGAAGCTTTCTTT. The V call is TRBV10-2, the J call TRBJ1-1; D call uncertain. The CDR3 loop spans 12 amino acids. Deletions cut 9 bases from V and 4 bases from J, with 12 bases between. Germline V gives CDR1 WSHSY, CDR2 SAAADI.

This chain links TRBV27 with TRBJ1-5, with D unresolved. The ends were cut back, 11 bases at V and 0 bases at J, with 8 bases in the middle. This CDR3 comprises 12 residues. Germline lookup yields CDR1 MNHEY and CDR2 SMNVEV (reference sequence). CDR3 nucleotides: TGTGCCTGTATAGTTAGCAATCAGCCCCAGCATTTT. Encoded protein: CACIVSNQPQHF.

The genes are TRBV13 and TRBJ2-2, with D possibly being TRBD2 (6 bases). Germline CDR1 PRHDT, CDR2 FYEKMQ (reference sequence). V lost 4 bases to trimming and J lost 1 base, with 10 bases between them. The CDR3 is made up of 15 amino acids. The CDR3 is CASSSRDWNTGELFF. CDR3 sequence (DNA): TGTGCCAGCAGCTCGAGGGACTGGAACACCGGGGAGCTGTTTTTT.

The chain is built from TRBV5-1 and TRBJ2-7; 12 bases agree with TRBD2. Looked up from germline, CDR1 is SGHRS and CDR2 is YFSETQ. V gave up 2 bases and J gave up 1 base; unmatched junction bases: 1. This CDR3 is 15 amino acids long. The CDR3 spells CASSLGTSGSYEQYF. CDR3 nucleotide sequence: TGCGCCAGCAGCTTAGGGACTAGCGGGTCCTACGAGCAGTACTTC.

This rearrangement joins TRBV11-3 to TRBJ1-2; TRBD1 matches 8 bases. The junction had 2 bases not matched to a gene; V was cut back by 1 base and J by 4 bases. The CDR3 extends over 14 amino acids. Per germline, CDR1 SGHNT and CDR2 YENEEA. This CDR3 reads CASSLARGLYGYTF. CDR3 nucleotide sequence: TGTGCCAGCAGCTTAGCCAGGGGGCTCTATGGCTACACCTTC.

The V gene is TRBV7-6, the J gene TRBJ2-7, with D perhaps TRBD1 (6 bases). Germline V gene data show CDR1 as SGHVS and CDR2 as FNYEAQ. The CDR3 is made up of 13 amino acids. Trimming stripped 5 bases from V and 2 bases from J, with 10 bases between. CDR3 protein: CASSAGTTYEQYF. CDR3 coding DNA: TGTGCCAGCAGCGCCGGGACAACCTACGAGCAGTACTTC.

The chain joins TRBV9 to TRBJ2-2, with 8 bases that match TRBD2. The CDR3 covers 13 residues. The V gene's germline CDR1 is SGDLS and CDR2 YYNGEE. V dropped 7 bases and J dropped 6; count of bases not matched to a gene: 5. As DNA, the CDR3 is TGTGCCAGCGCCCGGACTAGCTCCGGGGAGCTGTTTTTT. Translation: CASARTSSGELFF.

CDR3 protein: CASSLTGGAYEQYF. CDR3 sequence (DNA): TGCGCCAGCAGCTTGACCGGGGGGGCTTACGAGCAGTACTTC. The rearrangement uses TRBV5-1 and TRBJ2-7; 8 bases line up with TRBD2. CDR1 is SGHRS and CDR2 is YFSETQ in the germline V gene. V dropped 1 base and J dropped 4; count of bases not matched to a gene: 4. The CDR3 runs to 14 residues.

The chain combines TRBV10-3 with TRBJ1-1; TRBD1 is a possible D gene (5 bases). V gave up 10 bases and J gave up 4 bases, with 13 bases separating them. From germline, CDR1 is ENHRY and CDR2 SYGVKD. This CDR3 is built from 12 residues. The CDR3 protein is CASSGVGTEAFF. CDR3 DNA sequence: TGTGCCAGCTCGGGGGTGGGCACTGAAGCTTTCTTT.

The CDR3 bases are TGCGCCAGCAGCCAAACGCAGGTGAACACTGAAGCTTTCTTT. Encoded protein: CASSQTQVNTEAFF. The chain employs TRBV4-3 and TRBJ1-1; D is undetermined. V gave up 2 bases and J gave up 0 bases, with 7 bases separating them. The length of the CDR3 is 14 residues. Germline V gene data show CDR1 as LGHNA and CDR2 as YSLEER.

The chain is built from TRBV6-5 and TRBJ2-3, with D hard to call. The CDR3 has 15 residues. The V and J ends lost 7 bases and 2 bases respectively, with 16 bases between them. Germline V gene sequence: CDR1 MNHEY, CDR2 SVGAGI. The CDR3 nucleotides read TGTGCCAGCATCTCGAGAGAAAACTTCACAGATACGCAGTATTTT. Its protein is CASISRENFTDTQYF.

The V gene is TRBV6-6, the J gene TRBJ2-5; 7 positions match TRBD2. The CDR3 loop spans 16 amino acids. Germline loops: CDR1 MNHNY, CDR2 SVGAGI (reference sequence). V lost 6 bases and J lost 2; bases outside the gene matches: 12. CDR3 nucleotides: TGTGCCAGCAGAGCACACACGACTAGCAGTCAAGAGACCCAGTACTTC. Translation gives CASRAHTTSSQETQYF.

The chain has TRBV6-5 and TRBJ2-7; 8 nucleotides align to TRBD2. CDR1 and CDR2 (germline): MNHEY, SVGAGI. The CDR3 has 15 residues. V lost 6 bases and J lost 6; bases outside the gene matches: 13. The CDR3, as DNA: TGTGCCAGCAGGATTAAGGGGGTTGGACTAGCCGAGCAGTACTTC. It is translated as CASRIKGVGLAEQYF.

The CDR3: CASSLAQGQGAGGYTF. The CDR3, as DNA: TGCGCCAGCAGCTTGGCCCAGGGACAGGGGGCCGGTGGCTACACCTTC. The chain couples TRBV5-1 to TRBJ1-2, with TRBD1 matching over 12 bases. Losses at the gene ends were 0 bases for V and 7 bases for J; bases not matched to a gene: 7. Per the germline V gene, CDR1 is SGHRS and CDR2 is YFSETQ. The CDR3 covers 16 residues.

CDR3 loop: CASSVGTGGGYEQYF. The CDR3 region has the DNA TGTGCCAGTAGTGTTGGGACAGGGGGCGGCTACGAGCAGTACTTC. The chain employs TRBV19 and TRBJ2-7; TRBD1 agrees at 12 bases. Looked up from germline, CDR1 is LNHDA and CDR2 is SQIVND (reference sequence). The ends lost 5 bases at V and 3 bases at J; junction bases unmatched: 5. This CDR3 has 15 amino acids.

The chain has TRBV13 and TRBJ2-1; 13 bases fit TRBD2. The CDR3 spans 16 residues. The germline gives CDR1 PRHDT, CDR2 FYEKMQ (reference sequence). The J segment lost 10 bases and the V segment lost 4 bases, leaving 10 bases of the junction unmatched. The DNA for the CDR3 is TGTGCCAGCAGCTCCAGACTAGCGGGGGGACTTTACGAGCAGTTCTTC. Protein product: CASSSRLAGGLYEQFF.

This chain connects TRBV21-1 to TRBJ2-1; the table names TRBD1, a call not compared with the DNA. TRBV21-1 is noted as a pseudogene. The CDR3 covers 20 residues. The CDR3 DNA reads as TGTGCCAGCAGCAAAGCCCCAGGGGGCTCACCCCCAAGCTCCTACAATGAGCAGTTCTTC. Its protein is CASSKAPGGSPPSSYNEQFF.

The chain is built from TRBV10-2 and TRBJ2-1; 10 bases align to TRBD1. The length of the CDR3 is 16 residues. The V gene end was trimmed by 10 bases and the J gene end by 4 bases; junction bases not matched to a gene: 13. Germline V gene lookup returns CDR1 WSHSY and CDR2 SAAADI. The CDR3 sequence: CAIRGGQGTFYNEQFF. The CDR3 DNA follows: TGCGCCATCAGGGGGGGACAGGGGACTTTTTACAATGAGCAGTTCTTC.

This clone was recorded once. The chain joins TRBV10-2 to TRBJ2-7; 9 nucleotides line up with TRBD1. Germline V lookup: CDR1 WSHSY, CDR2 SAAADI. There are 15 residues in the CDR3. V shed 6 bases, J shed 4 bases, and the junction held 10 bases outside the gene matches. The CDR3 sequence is CASSKPQGARYEQYF. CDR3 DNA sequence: TGCGCCAGCAGCAAGCCACAGGGGGCGCGATACGAGCAGTACTTC.

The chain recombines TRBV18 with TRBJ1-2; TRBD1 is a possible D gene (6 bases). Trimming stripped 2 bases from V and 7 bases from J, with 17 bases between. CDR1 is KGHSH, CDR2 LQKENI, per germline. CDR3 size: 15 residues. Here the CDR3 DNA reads TGTGCCAGCTCACCAGACCAGGGCAGGGGCGGTGGCTACACCTTC. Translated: CASSPDQGRGGGYTF. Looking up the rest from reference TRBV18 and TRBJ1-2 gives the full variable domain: NAGVMQNPRHLVRRRGQEARLRCSPMKGHSHVYWYRQLPEEGLKFMVYLQKENIIDESGMPKERFSAEFPKEGPSILRIQQVVRGDSAAYFCASSPDQGRGGGYTFGSGTRLTVV.

CDR3 sequence: CASTRTGAYEQYF. The CDR3 DNA is TGTGCCAGCACACGGACAGGGGCCTACGAGCAGTACTTC. This chain connects TRBV6-5 to TRBJ2-7; 9 bases match TRBD1. V gave up 7 bases and J gave up 2 bases; unmatched junction bases: 3. Germline loops: CDR1 MNHEY, CDR2 SVGAGI. This CDR3 spans 13 amino acids.

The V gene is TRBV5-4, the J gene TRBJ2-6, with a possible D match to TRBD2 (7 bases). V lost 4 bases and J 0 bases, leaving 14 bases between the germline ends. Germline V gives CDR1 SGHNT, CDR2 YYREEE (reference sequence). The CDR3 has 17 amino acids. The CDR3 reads CASSAGAVRSGANVLTF. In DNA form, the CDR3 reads TGTGCCAGCAGCGCGGGGGCCGTACGCTCTGGGGCCAACGTCCTGACTTTC. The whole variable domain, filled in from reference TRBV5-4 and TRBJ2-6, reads ETGVTQSPTHLIKTRGQQVTLRCSSQSGHNTVSWYQQALGQGPQFIFQYYREEENGRGNFPPRFSGLQFPNYSSELNVNALELDDSALYLCASSAGAVRSGANVLTFGAGSRLTVL.

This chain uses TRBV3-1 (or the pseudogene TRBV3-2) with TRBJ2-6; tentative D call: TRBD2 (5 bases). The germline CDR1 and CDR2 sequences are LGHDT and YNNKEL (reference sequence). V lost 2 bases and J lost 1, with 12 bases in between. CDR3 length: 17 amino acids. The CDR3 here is CASSQLTDYSGANVLTF. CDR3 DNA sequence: TGTGCCAGCAGCCAACTTACAGACTATTCTGGGGCCAACGTCCTGACTTTC.

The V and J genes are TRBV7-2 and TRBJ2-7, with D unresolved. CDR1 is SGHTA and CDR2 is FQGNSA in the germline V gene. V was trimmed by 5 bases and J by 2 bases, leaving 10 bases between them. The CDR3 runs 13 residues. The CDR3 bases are TGTGCCAGCAGCAAAATCCAAACCTACGAGCAGTACTTC. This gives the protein CASSKIQTYEQYF.

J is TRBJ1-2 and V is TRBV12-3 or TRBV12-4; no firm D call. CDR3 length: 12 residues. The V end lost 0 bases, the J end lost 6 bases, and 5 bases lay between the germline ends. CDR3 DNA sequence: TGTGCCAGCAGTTTAGCCAGAAATGGCTACACCTTC. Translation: CASSLARNGYTF.